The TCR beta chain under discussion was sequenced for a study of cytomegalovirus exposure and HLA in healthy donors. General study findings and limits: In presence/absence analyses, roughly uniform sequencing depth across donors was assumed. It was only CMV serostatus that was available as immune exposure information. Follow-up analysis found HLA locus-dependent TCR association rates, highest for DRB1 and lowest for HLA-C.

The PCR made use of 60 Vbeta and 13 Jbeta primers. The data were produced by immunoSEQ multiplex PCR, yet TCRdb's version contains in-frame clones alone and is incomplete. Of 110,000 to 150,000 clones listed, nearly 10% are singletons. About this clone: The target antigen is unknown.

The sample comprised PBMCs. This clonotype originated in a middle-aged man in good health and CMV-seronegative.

The CDR3 region has the DNA TGTGCCAGCAGTCTGGCGGGGGAGGTCGGCGAGCAGTACTTC. This encodes CASSLAGEVGEQYF. The genes are TRBV28 and TRBJ2-7; 7 bases agree with TRBD2. CDR1 and CDR2 from the germline V gene are MDHEN and SYDVKM. V trimming: 5 bases; J trimming: 6 bases; junction bases outside the gene matches: 10. The CDR3 runs 14 residues.